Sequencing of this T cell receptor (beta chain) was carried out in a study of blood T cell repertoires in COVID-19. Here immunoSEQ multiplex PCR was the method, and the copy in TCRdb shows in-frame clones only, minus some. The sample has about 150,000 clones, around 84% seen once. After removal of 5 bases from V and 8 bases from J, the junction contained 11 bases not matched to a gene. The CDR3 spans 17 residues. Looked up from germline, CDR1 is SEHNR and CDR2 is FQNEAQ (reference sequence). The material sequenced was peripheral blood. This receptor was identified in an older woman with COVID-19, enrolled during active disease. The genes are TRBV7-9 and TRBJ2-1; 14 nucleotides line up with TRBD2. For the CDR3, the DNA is TGTGCCAGCAGCCTGAGACGGACTAGCGGGAGGTTATATGAGCAGTTCTTC. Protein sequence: CASSLRRTSGRLYEQFF.